Sequencing of this T cell receptor (beta chain) was carried out in a study of blood T cell repertoires in COVID-19. As for the study in general: Collection of acute and convalescent COVID-19 samples took place in the United States, Italy and Spain. Nucleic acid was either cDNA or gDNA, and it came from T cells, B-cell-depleted T cells, or PBMCs.

Germline CDR1 is SEHNR and CDR2 is FQNEAQ (reference sequence). This CDR3 spans 14 amino acids. V was cut by 2 bases and J by 0 bases, with 5 bases left in between. Authors' analysis steps: Amplification with reference gene primers provided the estimates of nucleated cell counts. Produced via immunoSEQ multiplex PCR; TCRdb's table is partial and in-frame only. V, J and clone size reflect that table, while D and trimming were determined from the DNA. The table has fewer than 80,000 clones, 74% seen once. Comment on this clone: With a much larger clone just one base away, this may be a read error.

This chain connects TRBV7-9 to TRBJ1-5, with a tentative D call TRBD1 (5 bases). Source material: peripheral blood. This clonotype was sampled from a woman aged 80 or over with acute or convalescent COVID-19. Written as DNA, the CDR3 is TGTGCCAGCAGCTTACAGGGTAGCAATCAGCCCCAGCATTTT. Amino acids: CASSLQGSNQPQHF.